This T cell receptor (beta chain) was recovered during a study of T cells in Graves' hyperthyroidism and ophthalmopathy. TCR beta CDR3 sequences were amplified from RNA transcripts. The study used the HTBI primer set for a first-round RT-PCR of the TCR CDR3. TCRdb redid the calling of the multiplex PCR reads with MiXCR, one entry per CDR3 protein. The sample carries around 570,000 distinct CDR3 sequences, 15% to 20% recorded once. PBMCs were derived from about 10 ml fresh peripheral blood. This clonotype was counted only a few times. This TCR was sampled from a man aged 40-55 years with Graves' ophthalmopathy. The specimen sequenced was blood.

The CDR3 here is CAISETNLRTGFTYEQYF. CDR3 DNA: TGTGCCATCAGTGAGACCAATCTCAGGACAGGGTTTACCTACGAGCAGTACTTC. This chain uses TRBV10-3 with TRBJ2-7; 8 nucleotides match TRBD1. This CDR3 has 18 amino acids. V trimming: 2 bases; J trimming: 2 bases; junction bases outside the gene matches: 14. Germline V gene sequence: CDR1 ENHRY, CDR2 SYGVKD.